This TCR beta chain was documented in a study of CD8+ T cells in alopecia areata. As the sequencing template, cDNA was produced by extracting RNA and reverse transcribing it. The table came from immunoSEQ multiplex PCR; TCRdb's copy has only in-frame clones and leaves some out. This sample carries approximately 7,800 clones, 50% to 75% of them seen once, and the ten largest clones take 15% to 20%. Alopecia areata patients gave lesional scalp punch biopsies and peripheral blood samples. The V and J ends lost 6 bases and 0 bases respectively, with 15 bases between them. CDR3 size: 15 residues. Germline-derived CDR1 and CDR2 are SGHTA and FQGNSA.

The chain recombines TRBV7-2 with TRBJ2-7; D remains unclear. The sample here was skin, taken at week 0. The sequence derives from a human donor with alopecia areata. DNA for the CDR3: TGTGCCAGCAGAACAAGTCGAGACTTCTCCTACGAGCAGTACTTC. It yields the protein CASRTSRDFSYEQYF.